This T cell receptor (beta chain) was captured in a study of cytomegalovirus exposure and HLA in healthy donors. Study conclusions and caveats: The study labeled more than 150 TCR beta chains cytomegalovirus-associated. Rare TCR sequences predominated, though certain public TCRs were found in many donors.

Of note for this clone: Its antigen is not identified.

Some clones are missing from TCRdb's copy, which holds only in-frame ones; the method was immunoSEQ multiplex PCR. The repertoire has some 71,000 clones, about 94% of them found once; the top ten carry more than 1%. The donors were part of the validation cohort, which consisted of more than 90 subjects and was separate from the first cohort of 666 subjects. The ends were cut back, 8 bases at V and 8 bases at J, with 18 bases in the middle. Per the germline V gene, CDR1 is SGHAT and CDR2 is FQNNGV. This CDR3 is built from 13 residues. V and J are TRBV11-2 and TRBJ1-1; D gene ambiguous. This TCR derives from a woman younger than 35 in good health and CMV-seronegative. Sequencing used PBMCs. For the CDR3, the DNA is TGTGCCAGCTACTCTCCTGGAGGCAGCGAAGCTTTCTTT. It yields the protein CASYSPGGSEAFF.